The 19 T cell receptor beta chains given below trace back to one sample, sequenced in a study of graft-versus-host responses after intestinal transplantation. Generated by immunoSEQ multiplex PCR, the TCRdb table keeps only in-frame clones and is missing some. The profile shows approximately 90,000 clones, around 90% of them singletons. Their antigens remain unidentified. The specimen comprised unstimulated CD4+ T cells sorted from spleen or lymph node cells, sampled before transplant. The receptors stem from a human donor who was the organ donor for an intestinal transplant.

V and J are TRBV4-1 and TRBJ1-2; TRBD1 might be the D (5 bases). Germline CDR1 reads MGHRA; CDR2 reads YSYEKL. CDR3 length: 16 residues. Trimming stripped 1 base from V and 4 bases from J, with 16 bases between. In nucleotides, the CDR3 is TGCGCCAGCAGCCAAGGCTGGGGGGACCCTGTCTATGGCTACACCTTC. Translating gives CASSQGWGDPVYGYTF.

The genes are TRBV28 and TRBJ2-7, with 11 bases lining up with TRBD2. The CDR3 runs 15 residues. Germline V gene sequence: CDR1 MDHEN, CDR2 SYDVKM. The trim removed 5 bases at V and 4 bases at J, leaving 7 bases unmatched. CDR3 sequence (DNA): TGTGCCAGCAGTGGTAGCGGGAGGGCTCAATACGAGCAGTACTTC. As protein: CASSGSGRAQYEQYF.

The V and J genes are TRBV5-5 and TRBJ1-3; possibly TRBD1 for D (5 bases). The ends were cut back, 7 bases at V and 3 bases at J, with 20 bases in the middle. CDR1 is SGHKS, CDR2 YYEKEE, per germline (reference sequence). This CDR3 has 16 amino acids. The chain's CDR3 is CASALESRASGNTIYF. Written as DNA, the CDR3 is TGTGCCAGCGCCCTCGAGAGCAGGGCGAGTGGAAACACCATATATTTT.

V gene TRBV28 combines with J gene TRBJ2-2, with 8 nucleotides matching TRBD2. V was pared by 2 bases and J by 5 bases, with 4 bases of the junction left unmatched. The germline gives CDR1 MDHEN, CDR2 SYDVKM. The CDR3 runs to 15 residues. The CDR3 region has the DNA TGTGCCAGCAGTTTACGGGGGGGCTGGACCGGGGAGCTGTTTTTT. This gives the protein CASSLRGGWTGELFF.

This clone was observed a single time. V usage is TRBV7-2 and J usage is TRBJ2-7; D call uncertain. This CDR3 contains 14 residues. CDR1 and CDR2 from the germline V gene are SGHTA and FQGNSA. The V end lost 8 bases, the J end lost 2 bases, and 16 bases lay between the germline ends. CDR3 DNA: TGTGCCAGCCAAGGTAGCTGGTTTCCCTACGAGCAGTACTTC. The encoded protein is CASQGSWFPYEQYF.

This clone is a singleton in its sample. Other DNA sequences in the sample encode the same CDR3. This chain joins TRBV12-5 and TRBJ1-5; 9 bases are shared with TRBD1. From germline, CDR1 is LGHNT and CDR2 FRNRAP. V lost 9 bases to trimming and J lost 2 bases; unmatched junction nucleotides: 14. This CDR3 comprises 17 residues. Here the CDR3 reads CARRSGTGIRRNQPQHF. The CDR3 DNA reads as TGTGCTAGGAGGTCCGGGACAGGGATTCGTCGCAATCAGCCCCAGCATTTT.

CDR3 in DNA: TGTGCCAGCAGTTTGGGGCTGGTCTATGGCTACACCTTC. The encoded protein is CASSLGLVYGYTF. The genes are TRBV6-5 and TRBJ1-2; weak D call: TRBD1 (5 bases). The germline V gene has CDR1 MNHEY and CDR2 SVGAGI. This CDR3 is 13 amino acids long. V was pared by 4 bases and J by 4 bases, with 10 bases between.

The J gene is TRBJ2-4, the V gene TRBV5-4; perhaps TRBD1 as D (6 bases). In germline, CDR1 is SGHNT, CDR2 YYREEE (reference sequence). V shed 4 bases and J shed 4 bases, with 18 bases lying between them. This CDR3 has 16 residues. The CDR3 DNA reads TGTGCCAGCAGCCCTTACACAAACAGGGAAAAAAACATTCAGTACTTC. This translates into CASSPYTNREKNIQYF.

The gene calls are TRBV2 and TRBJ2-3; no reliable D call. CDR3 length: 15 amino acids. The V gene lost 2 bases and the J gene lost 1 base, with 10 bases spanning the gap. Germline assignment: CDR1 SNHLY and CDR2 FYNNEI. The CDR3 loop reads CASSERWAGTDTQYF. The CDR3 nucleotides are TGTGCCAGCAGTGAAAGGTGGGCCGGCACAGATACGCAGTATTTT.

This chain connects TRBV18 to TRBJ2-4, with D unresolved. V was shortened by 3 bases and J by 6 bases, with 9 bases between the two germline ends. The CDR3 has 13 amino acids. The V gene's germline CDR1 is KGHSH and CDR2 LQKENI. CDR3 amino acids: CASSPKRGNIQYF. The CDR3 region has the DNA TGTGCCAGCTCACCCAAACGAGGAAACATTCAGTACTTC. The full variable domain, rest sourced from reference TRBV18 and TRBJ2-4, is NAGVMQNPRHLVRRRGQEARLRCSPMKGHSHVYWYRQLPEEGLKFMVYLQKENIIDESGMPKERFSAEFPKEGPSILRIQQVVRGDSAAYFCASSPKRGNIQYFGAGTRLSVL.

This sequence joins TRBV6-5 and TRBJ2-7, with 8 bases that match TRBD2. V trimming: 2 bases; J trimming: 2 bases; junction bases outside the gene matches: 5. CDR3 length: 15 amino acids. Germline V lookup: CDR1 MNHEY, CDR2 SVGAGI. CDR3 residues: CASSYRVAGTYEQYF. DNA for the CDR3: TGTGCCAGCAGTTACCGGGTAGCGGGGACCTACGAGCAGTACTTC.

The chain joins TRBV5-8 to TRBJ2-1; 7 bases line up with TRBD2. V trimming: 4 bases; J trimming: 5 bases; junction bases outside the gene matches: 6. The CDR3 has 14 residues. Germline lookup yields CDR1 SGHTS and CDR2 YDEGEE. The CDR3 region has the DNA TGTGCCAGCAGCCCGGGACTACAGAACAATGAGCAGTTCTTC. Its protein product is CASSPGLQNNEQFF.

The chain joins TRBV7-2 to TRBJ2-7; TRBD1 agrees at 7 bases. CDR3 size: 14 residues. J lost 2 bases, V lost 5 bases, and 6 bases had no gene match. The germline CDR1 and CDR2 sequences are SGHTA and FQGNSA. CDR3 nucleotides: TGTGCCAGCAGCCTCCGGGACAGTCCCTACGAGCAGTACTTC. Its protein is CASSLRDSPYEQYF.

The V gene is TRBV7-2, the J gene TRBJ1-2; the D is unclear. Germline assignment: CDR1 SGHTA and CDR2 FQGNSA. The V end lost 0 bases, the J end lost 2 bases, and 7 bases lay between the germline ends. CDR3 length equals 14 residues. CDR3 protein: CASSLAGRNYGYTF. CDR3 in DNA: TGTGCCAGCAGCTTAGCGGGCCGAAACTATGGCTACACCTTC.

The rearrangement uses TRBV9 and TRBJ2-7; TRBD1 matches 10 bases. Germline assignment: CDR1 SGDLS and CDR2 YYNGEE. V was clipped by 4 bases and J by 2 bases; unmatched bases: 6. This CDR3 comprises 15 residues. The CDR3 nucleotides read TGTGCCAGCAGCCCGGGGACAGGGGTTACCTACGAGCAGTACTTC. Translating gives CASSPGTGVTYEQYF.

V gene TRBV4-3 combines with J gene TRBJ2-5; 11 bases map to TRBD1. CDR3 length: 14 amino acids. Germline V gene lookup returns CDR1 LGHNA and CDR2 YSLEER. The V gene end was trimmed by 4 bases and the J gene end by 4 bases; junction bases not matched to a gene: 2. CDR3 sequence: CASSRTGGRETQYF. CDR3 DNA sequence: TGCGCCAGCAGCCGGACAGGGGGCCGAGAGACCCAGTACTTC.

The chain uses TRBV30 and TRBJ2-3; D is possibly TRBD2 (5 bases). Germline CDR1 GTSNPN, CDR2 SVGIG (reference sequence). V lost 3 bases and J 12 bases, leaving 19 bases between the germline ends. This CDR3 has 13 residues. This CDR3 is CAWRSFGGSLQYF. The CDR3 DNA reads as TGTGCCTGGAGGTCGTTTGGCGGGTCCCTTCAGTATTTT.

The V and J genes are TRBV28 and TRBJ2-2, with 7 bases matching TRBD1. The CDR3 is made up of 16 amino acids. V was clipped by 6 bases and J by 5 bases; unmatched bases: 12. The V gene's germline CDR1 is MDHEN and CDR2 SYDVKM. The CDR3, as DNA: TGTGCCAGCAGCCCCCCCCCGGACAGGAAGACCGGGGAGCTGTTTTTT. Translated: CASSPPPDRKTGELFF.

This clone was observed many times. The gene calls are TRBV5-6 and TRBJ2-3; 7 nucleotides line up with TRBD2. Germline-derived CDR1 and CDR2 are SGHDT and YYEEEE. V lost 0 bases to trimming and J lost 5 bases; unmatched junction nucleotides: 3. The CDR3 runs 14 residues. The CDR3 is CASSLAGGGDTQYF. The CDR3 coding sequence is TGTGCCAGCAGCTTGGCTGGCGGGGGAGATACGCAGTATTTT.